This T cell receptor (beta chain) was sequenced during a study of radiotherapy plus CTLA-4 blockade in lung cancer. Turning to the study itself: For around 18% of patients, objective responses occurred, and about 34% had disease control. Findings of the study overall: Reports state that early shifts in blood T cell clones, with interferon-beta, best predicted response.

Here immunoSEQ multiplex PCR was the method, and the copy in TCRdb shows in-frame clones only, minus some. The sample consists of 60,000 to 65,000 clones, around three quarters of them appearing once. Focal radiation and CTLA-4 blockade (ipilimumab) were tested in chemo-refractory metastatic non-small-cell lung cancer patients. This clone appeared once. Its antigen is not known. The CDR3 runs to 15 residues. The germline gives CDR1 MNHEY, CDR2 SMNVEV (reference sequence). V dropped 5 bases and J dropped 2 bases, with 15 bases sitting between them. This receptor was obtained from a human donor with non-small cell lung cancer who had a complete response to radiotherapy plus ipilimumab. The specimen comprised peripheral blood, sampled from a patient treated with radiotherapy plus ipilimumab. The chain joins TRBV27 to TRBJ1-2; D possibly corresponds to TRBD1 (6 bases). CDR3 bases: TGTGCCAGCAGTAATTCAGGGGTCCCCAACTATGGCTACACCTTC. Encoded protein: CASSNSGVPNYGYTF.